This T cell receptor beta chain was captured by sequencing in a study of blood T cells in healthy people across ages. Study conclusions and caveats: Higher naive T cell percentage went strongly together with higher TCR beta diversity. Roughly linear declines in TCR beta diversity per million T cells occurred with age.

This CDR3 comprises 13 residues. CDR1 and CDR2 from the germline V gene are MNHEY and SMNVEV (reference sequence). V gave up 5 bases and J gave up 5 bases, with 13 bases separating them. Researchers report isolating at least 6.5 million PBMCs per sample. In its sample, this clonotype was seen a few times. As yet, its antigen is unknown. A second PCR, run for roughly 7 to 11 cycles, used a sample-barcoded 5' primer plus a J-beta primer mix. Unique molecular identifiers of 12 random nucleotides labeled each cDNA. TCRdb reprocessed the 5' RACE reads via MiXCR and lists one record per CDR3 protein. The repertoire holds 850,000 to 1,300,000 distinct CDR3 sequences, with 40% to 50% as singletons.

The V gene is TRBV27, the J gene TRBJ2-7; possibly TRBD2 for D (6 bases). The sequencing input was blood. This receptor was taken from a woman aged 60-70 years in good health. CDR3 DNA sequence: TGTGCCAGCAGTAAGGGAGGTTGGGACGAGCAGTACTTC. Translation gives CASSKGGWDEQYF.